The TCR beta chain under discussion was sequenced for a study of shared clonotypes between healthy human individuals. The length of the CDR3 is 16 residues. V was shortened by 2 bases and J by 2 bases, with 15 bases between the two germline ends. Germline V gene data show CDR1 as SGHAT and CDR2 as FQDESV (reference sequence). Naive CD8 cells were CD45RO-negative, positively selected for CCR7, excluding terminally differentiated effector memory CD45RA+ cells. The genomic DNA of each subset was split evenly across several immunoSEQ plates. Method: immunoSEQ multiplex PCR; TCRdb's copy keeps in-frame clones and lacks some. The sample comprises more than 2 million clones, 93% of which are singletons, and under 2% rests with the top ten.

Material: naive CD8+ T cells from PBMCs. The origin of this receptor is a man aged 18 to 29 in good health. Some clones in this sample may be carry-over from other donors' samples. V is TRBV11-1 and J is TRBJ2-5; a weak D match, TRBD2 (6 bases). In nucleotides, the CDR3 is TGTGCCAGCAGCTTAAGTGGCGGGGTGGGGCAAGAGACCCAGTACTTC. Translated: CASSLSGGVGQETQYF.